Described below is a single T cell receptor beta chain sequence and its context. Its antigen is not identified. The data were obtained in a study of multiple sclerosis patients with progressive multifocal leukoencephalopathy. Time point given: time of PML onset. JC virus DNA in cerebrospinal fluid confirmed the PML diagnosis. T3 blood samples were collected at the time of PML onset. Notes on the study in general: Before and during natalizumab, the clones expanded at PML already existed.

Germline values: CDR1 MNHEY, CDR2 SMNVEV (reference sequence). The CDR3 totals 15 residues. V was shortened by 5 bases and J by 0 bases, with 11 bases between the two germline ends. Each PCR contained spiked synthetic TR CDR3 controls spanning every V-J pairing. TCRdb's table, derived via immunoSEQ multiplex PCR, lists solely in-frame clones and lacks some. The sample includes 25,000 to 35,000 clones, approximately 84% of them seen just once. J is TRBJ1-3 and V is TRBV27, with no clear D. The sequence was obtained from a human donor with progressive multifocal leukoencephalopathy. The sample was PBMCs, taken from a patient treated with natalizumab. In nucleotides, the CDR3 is TGTGCCAGCAGTCCAGGACGGGGCTCTGGAAACACCATATATTTT. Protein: CASSPGRGSGNTIYF.